The source of this TCR beta chain is a study of cytomegalovirus exposure and HLA in healthy donors. Whole-study findings and limits: Donors were assumed by presence/absence analyses to have roughly uniform sequencing depth. Later genetic work tied a missense DCLRE1C variant to beta-chain V and J trimming. Later work showed greater clonal expansion in HLA-associated TCR beta chains than in equally common others.

This clone was seen only a few times. What it binds is not known. PCR amplification relied on 60 Vbeta primers (plus 13 Jbeta primers). Sequenced by immunoSEQ multiplex PCR; TCRdb stores in-frame clones only, minus some. The data contain nearly 110,000 clones, around three quarters of them singletons. CDR1 is SGHRS and CDR2 is YFSETQ in the germline V gene. The CDR3 has 14 residues. Trimming took off 0 bases at V and 1 base at J, with 5 bases between the two ends. The sequenced sample was PBMCs. The chain is built from TRBV5-1 and TRBJ2-1, with D hard to call. The clonotype was recovered from a woman in her forties or fifties in good health and CMV-seropositive. For the CDR3, the DNA is TGCGCCAGCAGCTTGGTCAGTTCCTACAATGAGCAGTTCTTC. This gives the protein CASSLVSSYNEQFF.